This T cell receptor (beta chain) was sequenced for a study of blood T cell repertoires in COVID-19. At the level of the study: Acute and convalescent COVID-19 samples came from the United States, Italy and Spain. The analysed material was cDNA or gDNA that came from T cells, B-cell-depleted T cells, or PBMCs.

The CDR3 runs 15 residues. Trimming took 6 bases from V and 1 from J; bases not matched to a gene: 7. CDR1 and CDR2 (germline): MDHEN, SYDVKM. Study processing details: Reference gene primers were amplified, and this amplification served to estimate nucleated cell counts. TCRdb keeps only in-frame clones here, not all; method: immunoSEQ multiplex PCR. V and J calls and clone size come straight from that table; D and trimming were deduced from the DNA. The sample includes 150,000 to 200,000 clones, approximately 83% of them seen just once. This chain links TRBV28 with TRBJ2-3; TRBD1 agrees at 7 bases. Sequencing was carried out using peripheral blood. The receptor was derived from a man aged 50 to 60 with active or convalescent COVID-19. This chain's CDR3 is CASRTQGSGTDTQYF. Written as DNA, the CDR3 is TGTGCCAGCAGAACACAGGGGTCGGGCACAGATACGCAGTATTTT.